The 14 T cell receptor beta chains reported below all come from one sample, sequenced in a study of long-term antiretroviral therapy in people with HIV. Assay version v3.0 of immunoSEQ was used, and it was run at survey level. TCRdb keeps only in-frame clones here, not all; method: immunoSEQ multiplex PCR. The data contain around 29,000 clones, more than 90% of them singletons. Sequenced here: unsorted PBMCs, sampled around 6 years after starting antiretroviral therapy. The origin of the receptors is a man aged 25-45 years with HIV.

The chain recombines TRBV23-1 with TRBJ1-5; 7 nucleotides line up with TRBD1. TRBV23-1 is designated an ORF whose function remains uncertain. The CDR3 spans 15 residues. Germline trimming cut 4 bases from V and 5 bases from J; bases unmatched to any gene: 8. The CDR3 DNA follows: TGCGCCAGCAGTCGAGACCCCGGGACAGATCAGCCCCAGCATTTT. It yields the protein CASSRDPGTDQPQHF.

The chain couples TRBV5-4 to TRBJ2-7; the D is unclear. Germline V gene sequence: CDR1 SGHNT, CDR2 YYREEE (reference sequence). The length of the CDR3 is 15 residues. V was cut by 5 bases and J by 2 bases, with 17 bases left in between. The CDR3 region is CASRAIGRSAYEQYF. CDR3 DNA sequence: TGTGCCAGCAGGGCGATCGGGCGGTCCGCCTACGAGCAGTACTTC. Together with reference TRBV5-4 and TRBJ2-7, the CDR3 gives the full variable domain: ETGVTQSPTHLIKTRGQQVTLRCSSQSGHNTVSWYQQALGQGPQFIFQYYREEENGRGNFPPRFSGLQFPNYSSELNVNALELDDSALYLCASRAIGRSAYEQYFGPGTRLTVT.

This clone has only one observation. The rearrangement joins TRBV6-4 to TRBJ2-5, with D perhaps matching TRBD2 (6 bases). Trimming took 3 bases from V and 5 from J, leaving 13 bases between them. The CDR3 loop spans 14 amino acids. Looked up from germline, CDR1 is MRHNA and CDR2 is SNTAGT. The CDR3 sequence is CASSEKPGEETQYF. The CDR3 DNA reads TGTGCCAGCAGTGAAAAACCGGGGGAGGAGACCCAGTACTTC.

With respect to this clone: A read error may produce the germline difference seen at one junction end. The chain couples TRBV7-2 to TRBJ1-5; a weak D match, TRBD1 (6 bases). Germline V lookup: CDR1 SGHTA, CDR2 FQGNSA. CDR3 length: 16 amino acids. The CDR3 DNA sequence: TGTGCCAGCAGCTTAGAGGTCGGCAGGGGCAACCAGCCCCAGCATTTT. It specifies CASSLEVGRGNQPQHF.

This chain connects TRBV29-1 to TRBJ2-3, with TRBD2 identical over 8 bases. The CDR3 spans 14 residues. Per the germline V gene, CDR1 is SQVTM and CDR2 is ANQGSEA. V lost 3 bases and J lost 0; bases outside the gene matches: 2. CDR3 in amino acids: CSVDRGGSTDTQYF. CDR3 DNA: TGCAGCGTTGACCGGGGGGGGAGCACAGATACGCAGTATTTT.

V usage is TRBV4-3 and J usage is TRBJ1-1, with TRBD1 identical over 7 bases. The CDR3 consists of 14 residues. Trimming at V came to 5 bases and at J to 2 bases, leaving 5 bases not matched to a gene. Germline CDR1 LGHNA, CDR2 YSLEER. The CDR3 coding sequence is TGCGCCAGCAGCAACCGGGACAGCAACACTGAAGCTTTCTTT. The encoded protein is CASSNRDSNTEAFF.

J is TRBJ2-7 and V is TRBV27; D remains unclear. The CDR3 has 12 amino acids. V was clipped by 1 base and J by 3 bases, with 4 bases between them. Germline V gives CDR1 MNHEY, CDR2 SMNVEV (reference sequence). The DNA of the CDR3 is TGTGCCAGCAGTTTATTTGGCTACGAGCAGTACTTC. It is translated as CASSLFGYEQYF.

The chain joins TRBV5-4 to TRBJ2-1; TRBD2 aligns across 8 bases. V was clipped by 4 bases and J by 2 bases; unmatched bases: 8. Germline-derived CDR1 and CDR2 are SGHNT and YYREEE (reference sequence). The CDR3 consists of 16 residues. The CDR3 loop reads CASSQEAGVTYNEQFF. Written as DNA, the CDR3 is TGTGCCAGCAGCCAGGAAGCGGGAGTTACCTACAATGAGCAGTTCTTC.

The J gene is TRBJ2-1, the V gene TRBV4-2; D is uncertain. CDR1 LGHNA and CDR2 YNFKEQ come from the germline V gene. V lost 1 base and J lost 10, with 11 bases in between. The CDR3 totals 13 residues. The CDR3: CASSQVSGWEQFF. The CDR3 coding sequence is TGTGCCAGCAGCCAAGTAAGTGGATGGGAGCAGTTCTTC.

The chain uses TRBV27 and TRBJ1-1; 8 nucleotides agree with TRBD1. Germline CDR1 is MNHEY and CDR2 is SMNVEV (reference sequence). The V and J ends lost 3 bases and 7 bases, in that order; junction bases with no gene match: 7. This CDR3 contains 14 residues. This CDR3 reads CASSFMDRVNEAFF. CDR3 sequence (DNA): TGTGCCAGCAGTTTCATGGACAGGGTGAATGAAGCTTTCTTT.

The chain couples TRBV2 to TRBJ2-7, with a weak D call TRBD2 (7 bases). V lost 0 bases, J lost 2 bases, and 11 bases lay in between. From germline, CDR1 is SNHLY and CDR2 FYNNEI. The CDR3 consists of 15 residues. CDR3 amino acids: CASSEAGGGAYEQYF. As DNA, the CDR3 is TGTGCCAGCAGTGAAGCTGGCGGGGGCGCCTACGAGCAGTACTTC.

This clone was seen just once. The J gene is TRBJ1-5, the V gene TRBV19; possibly TRBD1 for D (6 bases). The CDR3 is 12 amino acids. CDR1 and CDR2 (germline): LNHDA, SQIVND (reference sequence). Trimming shortened V by 10 bases and J by 3 bases, and 10 bases separated the two germline ends. Here the CDR3 DNA reads TGTGCCACCAGGGGTGCCAATCAGCCCCAGCATTTT. Its translation: CATRGANQPQHF.

The rearrangement uses TRBV28 and TRBJ1-4; 8 nucleotides match TRBD1. The ends lost 8 bases at V and 7 bases at J; junction bases unmatched: 3. The germline CDR1 and CDR2 sequences are MDHEN and SYDVKM. The CDR3 has 12 amino acids. CDR3 in amino acids: CASSGGLEKLFF. CDR3 nucleotide sequence: TGTGCCAGCTCAGGGGGCCTTGAAAAACTGTTTTTT. The full variable domain, its missing parts supplied by reference TRBV28 and TRBJ1-4, is DVKVTQSSRYLVKRTGEKVFLECVQDMDHENMFWYRQDPGLGLRLIYFSYDVKMKEKGDIPEGYSVSREKKERFSLILESASTNQTSMYLCASSGGLEKLFFGSGTQLSVL.

The rearrangement uses TRBV4-1 and TRBJ2-7, with 9 positions matching TRBD1. Trimming cost V 0 bases and J 3 bases; bases outside gene matches: 3. This CDR3 has 15 amino acids. CDR1 is MGHRA, CDR2 YSYEKL, per germline. The CDR3 nucleotides are TGCGCCAGCAGCCAAGATGGGACAGGGTACTACGAGCAGTACTTC. Amino acids: CASSQDGTGYYEQYF.